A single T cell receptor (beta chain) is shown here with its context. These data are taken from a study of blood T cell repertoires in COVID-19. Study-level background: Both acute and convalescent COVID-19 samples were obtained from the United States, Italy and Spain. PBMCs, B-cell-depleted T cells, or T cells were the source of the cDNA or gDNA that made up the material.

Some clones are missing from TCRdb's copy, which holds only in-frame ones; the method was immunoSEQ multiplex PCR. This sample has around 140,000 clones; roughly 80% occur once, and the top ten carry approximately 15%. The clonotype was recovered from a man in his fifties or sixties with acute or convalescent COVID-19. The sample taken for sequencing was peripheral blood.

Here the CDR3 reads CASSQARLAGERNEQFF. In DNA, the CDR3 is TGTGCCAGCAGCCAAGCCCGACTAGCGGGGGAGCGCAATGAGCAGTTCTTC. J is TRBJ2-1 and V is TRBV3-1 (or the pseudogene TRBV3-2); TRBD2 aligns across 12 bases. The CDR3 length is 17 residues. Germline CDR1 and CDR2: LGHDT and YNNKEL (reference sequence). V shed 1 base and J 6 bases; nucleotides not matched to a gene: 7.